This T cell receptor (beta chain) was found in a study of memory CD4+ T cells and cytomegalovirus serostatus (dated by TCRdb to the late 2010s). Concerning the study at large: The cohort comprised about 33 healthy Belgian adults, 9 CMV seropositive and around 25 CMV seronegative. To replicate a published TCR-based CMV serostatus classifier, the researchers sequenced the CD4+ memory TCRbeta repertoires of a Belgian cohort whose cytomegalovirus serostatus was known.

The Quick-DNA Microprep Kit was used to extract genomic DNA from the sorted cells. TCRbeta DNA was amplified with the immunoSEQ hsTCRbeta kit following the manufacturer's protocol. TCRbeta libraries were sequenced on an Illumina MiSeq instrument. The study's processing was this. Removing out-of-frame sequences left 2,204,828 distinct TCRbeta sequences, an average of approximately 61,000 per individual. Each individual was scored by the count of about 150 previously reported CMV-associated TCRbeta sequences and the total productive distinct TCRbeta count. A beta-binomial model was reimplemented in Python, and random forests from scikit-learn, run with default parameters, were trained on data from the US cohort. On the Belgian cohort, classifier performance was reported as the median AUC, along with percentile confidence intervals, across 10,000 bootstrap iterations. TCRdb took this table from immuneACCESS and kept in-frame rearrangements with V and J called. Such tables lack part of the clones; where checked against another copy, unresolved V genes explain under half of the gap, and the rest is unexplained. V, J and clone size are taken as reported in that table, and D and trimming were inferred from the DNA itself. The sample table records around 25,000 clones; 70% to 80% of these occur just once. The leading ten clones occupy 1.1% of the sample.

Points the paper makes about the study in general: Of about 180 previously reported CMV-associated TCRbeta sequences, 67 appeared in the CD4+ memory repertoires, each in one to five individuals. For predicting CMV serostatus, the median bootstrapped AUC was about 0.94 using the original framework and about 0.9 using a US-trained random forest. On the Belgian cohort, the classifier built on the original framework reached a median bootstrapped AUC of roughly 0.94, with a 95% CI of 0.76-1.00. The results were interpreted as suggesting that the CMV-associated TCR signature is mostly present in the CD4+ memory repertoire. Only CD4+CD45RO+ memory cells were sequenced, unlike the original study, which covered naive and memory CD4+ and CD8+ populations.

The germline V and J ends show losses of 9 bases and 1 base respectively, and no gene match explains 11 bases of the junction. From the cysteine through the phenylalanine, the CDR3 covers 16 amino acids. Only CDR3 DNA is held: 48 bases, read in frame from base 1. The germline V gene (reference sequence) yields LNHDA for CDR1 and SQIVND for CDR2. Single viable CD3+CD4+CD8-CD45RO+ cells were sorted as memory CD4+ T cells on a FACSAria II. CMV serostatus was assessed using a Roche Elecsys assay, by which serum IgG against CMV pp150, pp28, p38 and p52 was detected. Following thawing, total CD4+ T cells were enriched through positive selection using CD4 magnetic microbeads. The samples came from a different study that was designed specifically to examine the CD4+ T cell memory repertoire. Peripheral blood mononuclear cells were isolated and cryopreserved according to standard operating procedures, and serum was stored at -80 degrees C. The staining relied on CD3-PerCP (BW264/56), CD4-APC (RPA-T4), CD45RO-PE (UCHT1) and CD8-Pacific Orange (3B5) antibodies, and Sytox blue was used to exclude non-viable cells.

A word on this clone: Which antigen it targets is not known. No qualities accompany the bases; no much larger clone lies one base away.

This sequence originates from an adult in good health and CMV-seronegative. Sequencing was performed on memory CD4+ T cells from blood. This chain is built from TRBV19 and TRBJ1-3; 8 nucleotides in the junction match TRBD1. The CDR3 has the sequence CASFQGAQVSGNTIYF. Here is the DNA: TGTGCCAGCTTTCAGGGGGCGCAGGTGTCTGGAAACACCATATATTTT.